Shown below are 30 T cell receptor beta chains from a single sample sequenced in a study of regulatory T cells in long-lasting Graves disease. Library construction for TCR beta used iRepertoire HTBI primers and Arm-PCR of CDR3 regions. TCRdb recomputed calls from the multiplex PCR reads with MiXCR, one row per CDR3 protein. The sample includes hundreds of thousands of distinct CDR3 sequences, about 20% of them seen just once. Time point described: persistent/refractory GD, antithyroid drugs over 5 years with positive TRAb. The TCR library was prepared using RNA isolated from PBMCs. The sequencing here drew on peripheral blood mononuclear cells (PBMCs), taken when the disease was refractory, from a patient treated with antithyroid drugs. The receptors come from a female donor with Graves disease.

This clonotype was picked up many times. V usage is TRBV7-2 and J usage is TRBJ2-7, with D perhaps TRBD1 (6 bases). Germline CDR1 is SGHTA and CDR2 is FQGNSA. The length of the CDR3 is 15 residues. Trimming stripped 1 base from V and 3 bases from J, with 13 bases between. CDR3 in amino acids: CASSLGVGANYEQYF. DNA of the CDR3: TGTGCCAGCAGCTTAGGGGTGGGGGCGAACTACGAGCAGTACTTC.

V gene TRBV18 combines with J gene TRBJ2-3, with D possibly matching TRBD1 (5 bases). This CDR3 is built from 16 residues. V gave up 2 bases and J gave up 2 bases, with 14 bases separating them. Germline assignment: CDR1 KGHSH and CDR2 LQKENI. CDR3 protein: CASSPKQGRVTDTQYF. In DNA, the CDR3 is TGTGCCAGCTCACCAAAGCAGGGAAGGGTCACAGATACGCAGTATTTT.

This clonotype has a count of ten or more. The chain employs TRBV7-2 and TRBJ1-5; 9 bases map to TRBD1. The CDR3 is 16 amino acids. Germline V gene sequence: CDR1 SGHTA, CDR2 FQGNSA. The V gene end was trimmed by 1 base and the J gene end by 7 bases; junction bases not matched to a gene: 8. This CDR3 is CASSLVGGQGIQPQHF. CDR3 nucleotide sequence: TGTGCCAGCAGCTTAGTAGGGGGACAGGGTATACAGCCCCAGCATTTT.

The chain combines TRBV29-1 with TRBJ1-2; D unclear. Per germline, CDR1 SQVTM and CDR2 ANQGSEA. Between the trimmed V and J ends, which lost 0 bases and 6 bases, there was a span of 8 bases. This CDR3 has 12 residues. The CDR3 here is CSVEDIMDGYTF. CDR3 DNA: TGCAGCGTTGAAGACATTATGGATGGCTACACCTTC.

This clonotype was detected ten times or more. DNA of the CDR3: TGTGCCAGCAGCCAAGCGGGGAACTCCTACGAGCAGTACTTC. The encoded protein is CASSQAGNSYEQYF. The rearrangement joins TRBV3-1 to TRBJ2-7; TRBD2 might be the D (5 bases). From germline, CDR1 is LGHDT and CDR2 YNNKEL (reference sequence). Deletions cut 1 base from V and 0 bases from J, with 7 bases between. This CDR3 has 14 residues.

This clonotype was detected ten times or more. The chain has TRBV20-1 and TRBJ2-7; possibly TRBD1 or TRBD2 for D (6 bases each). This CDR3 is built from 13 residues. Germline CDR1 reads DFQATT; CDR2 reads SNEGSKA (reference sequence). The V end was cut by 6 bases, the J end by 2 bases, with 14 bases between. The CDR3 spells CSAKGGDTYEQYF. As DNA, the CDR3 is TGCAGTGCCAAAGGAGGGGACACCTACGAGCAGTACTTC.

This chain joins TRBV20-1 and TRBJ2-1, with 9 bases matching TRBD2. Germline CDR1 and CDR2: DFQATT and SNEGSKA (reference sequence). The CDR3 has 14 residues. With 5 bases clipped from V and 5 bases from J, the junction kept 7 bases outside the gene matches. The CDR3 coding sequence is TGCAGTGCTCCCGTAGCGGGAGTGGACAATGAGCAGTTCTTC. This gives the protein CSAPVAGVDNEQFF.

The genes are TRBV27 and TRBJ2-7, with TRBD1 as a possible D gene (6 bases). The CDR3 contains 14 residues. The ends were cut back, 7 bases at V and 0 bases at J, with 13 bases in the middle. The V gene's germline CDR1 is MNHEY and CDR2 SMNVEV (reference sequence). For the CDR3, the DNA is TGTGCCAGCACTTCTGGGGGCCCCTCCTACGAGCAGTACTTC. Its protein product is CASTSGGPSYEQYF.

This clonotype was picked up a small number of times. This chain uses TRBV6-1 with TRBJ1-5; TRBD1 is a possible D gene (5 bases). Germline CDR1 reads MNHNS; CDR2 reads SASEGT. Trimming removed 4 bases at V and 5 bases at J, with 9 bases between. The CDR3 has 13 residues. CDR3: CASSGTQDQPQHF. CDR3 bases: TGTGCCAGCAGTGGGACACAAGATCAGCCCCAGCATTTT.

This clonotype was recorded at least ten times. CDR3 DNA: TGTGCCAGCAGCTTACAGGGACCCACTGAAGCTTTCTTT. This sequence encodes CASSLQGPTEAFF. The chain carries TRBV7-9 and TRBJ1-1; weak D call: TRBD1 (5 bases). In germline, CDR1 is SEHNR, CDR2 FQNEAQ (reference sequence). Between the trimmed V and J ends, which lost 2 bases and 4 bases, there was a span of 8 bases. This CDR3 has 13 residues.

This clonotype was seen ten or more times. The chain joins TRBV6-1 to TRBJ2-5; maybe TRBD2 (5 bases). Looked up from germline, CDR1 is MNHNS and CDR2 is SASEGT. The CDR3 sequence is 14 residues long. V dropped 6 bases and J dropped 0 bases, with 11 bases sitting between them. CDR3 nucleotides: TGTGCCAGCAGCGCTAGCCCGTACCAAGAGACCCAGTACTTC. It yields the protein CASSASPYQETQYF.

The CDR3 loop reads CATSLRPGNEQYF. The CDR3, as DNA: TGTGCCACCAGCCTACGACCGGGGAACGAGCAGTACTTC. The V call is TRBV15, the J call TRBJ2-7; maybe TRBD2 (5 bases). The V gene's germline CDR1 is LNHNV and CDR2 YYDKDF (reference sequence). The V end was cut by 5 bases, the J end by 5 bases, with 13 bases between. The CDR3 covers 13 residues.

This clonotype has a count of ten or more. The chain has TRBV7-3 and TRBJ2-7, with 10 bases matching TRBD2. This CDR3 is 14 amino acids long. V dropped 0 bases and J dropped 5; count of bases not matched to a gene: 1. The germline V gene has CDR1 SGHTA and CDR2 FQGTGA. As DNA, the CDR3 is TGTGCCAGCAGCTTAACTAGCGGGAGGAACGAGCAGTACTTC. Its translation is CASSLTSGRNEQYF.

This clonotype was picked up many times. The chain joins TRBV3-1 to TRBJ2-7; TRBD1 might be the D (7 bases). Germline CDR1 is LGHDT and CDR2 is YNNKEL (reference sequence). CDR3 size: 14 residues. The V end lost 1 base, the J end lost 5 bases, and 12 bases lay between the germline ends. The CDR3 DNA follows: TGTGCCAGCAGCCAAGTCCAGGGGGGCCACGAGCAGTACTTC. Its translation: CASSQVQGGHEQYF.

The CDR3 reads CASGTSGGAGSYEQYF. The CDR3 DNA reads as TGTGCCAGCGGGACTAGCGGGGGGGCTGGATCCTACGAGCAGTACTTC. V usage is TRBV28 and J usage is TRBJ2-7; 16 bases map to TRBD2. This CDR3 is 16 amino acids long. J was trimmed by 1 base and V by 8 bases; bases with no gene match: 5. Germline values: CDR1 MDHEN, CDR2 SYDVKM.

In its sample, this clonotype was seen many times. The V gene is TRBV6-1, the J gene TRBJ2-5; 11 bases agree with TRBD2. The J segment lost 2 bases and the V segment lost 6 bases, leaving 2 bases of the junction unmatched. This CDR3 is built from 14 residues. Germline V CDR1 and CDR2: MNHNS, SASEGT. As DNA, the CDR3 is TGTGCCAGCAGGAGACTAGCGGGGCAAGAGACCCAGTACTTC. Protein: CASRRLAGQETQYF.

The gene calls are TRBV6-1 and TRBJ2-7, with D perhaps TRBD1 or TRBD2 (5 bases each). V gave up 6 bases and J gave up 2 bases, with 11 bases separating them. In germline, CDR1 is MNHNS, CDR2 SASEGT. CDR3 size: 13 residues. CDR3 protein: CASRAGTTYEQYF. The CDR3 DNA sequence: TGTGCCAGCAGGGCCGGGACCACCTACGAGCAGTACTTC.

This clonotype was counted only a few times. The rearrangement joins TRBV20-1 to TRBJ2-7; perhaps D is TRBD1 or TRBD2 (5 bases each). V was clipped by 6 bases and J by 6 bases, with 12 bases between them. This CDR3 spans 11 amino acids. The germline gives CDR1 DFQATT, CDR2 SNEGSKA (reference sequence). The CDR3, as DNA: TGCAGTGCAGAGGGGTTCGCCGAGCAGTACTTC. Translating it yields CSAEGFAEQYF.

V is TRBV18 and J is TRBJ1-5; a weak D match, TRBD1 (6 bases). Germline-derived CDR1 and CDR2 are KGHSH and LQKENI. This CDR3 is built from 15 residues. Trimming pared 3 bases from V and 3 bases from J, leaving 12 bases between. In DNA form, the CDR3 reads TGTGCCAGCTCACCGACCGGGACACCCAATCAGCCCCAGCATTTT. Translation: CASSPTGTPNQPQHF.

This clonotype has only one observation. This chain connects TRBV6-5 to TRBJ2-7; weak D call: TRBD2 (5 bases). Germline values: CDR1 MNHEY, CDR2 SVGAGI. Between the trimmed V and J ends, which lost 4 bases and 3 bases, there was a span of 10 bases. The CDR3 is 13 amino acids. The chain's CDR3 is CASSSARDYEQYF. The CDR3 nucleotides are TGTGCCAGCAGTTCGGCGAGGGACTACGAGCAGTACTTC.

The gene calls are TRBV29-1 and TRBJ2-7; D unclear. This CDR3 region has 13 residues. CDR1 SQVTM and CDR2 ANQGSEA come from the germline V gene. Trimming left V 7 bases short and J 2 bases short, with 15 bases between. The CDR3 region is CSASSGTAYEQYF. For the CDR3, the DNA is TGCAGCGCATCGAGTGGAACAGCCTACGAGCAGTACTTC.

Many counts were recorded for this clonotype. This rearrangement joins TRBV6-5 to TRBJ1-6; D remains ambiguous. V was cut by 4 bases and J by 8 bases, with 3 bases left in between. Germline V gives CDR1 MNHEY, CDR2 SVGAGI. This CDR3 region has 11 residues. The CDR3 reads CASSLDSPLHF. The CDR3 DNA is TGTGCCAGCAGTTTGGATTCACCCCTCCACTTT.

This chain links TRBV7-2 with TRBJ2-1; the D gene is possibly TRBD2 (6 bases). Trimming cost V 0 bases and J 6 bases, with 9 bases left between them. Germline V gene lookup returns CDR1 SGHTA and CDR2 FQGNSA. CDR3 length: 14 residues. The CDR3 sequence: CASSLALASNEQFF. The CDR3 DNA follows: TGTGCCAGCAGCTTAGCACTAGCTTCCAATGAGCAGTTCTTC.

This clonotype was recorded many times. J is TRBJ1-4 and V is TRBV2; D may be TRBD1 (6 bases). In germline, CDR1 is SNHLY, CDR2 FYNNEI. Deletions cut 8 bases from V and 4 bases from J, with 11 bases between. CDR3 length equals 13 residues. CDR3 sequence (DNA): TGTGCCAGCCGGACAGAACTTAATGAAAAACTGTTTTTT. Translating gives CASRTELNEKLFF.

This clonotype was seen at least ten times. CDR3 amino acids: CASRKGLAGGDDEQYF. The CDR3 region has the DNA TGTGCCAGCAGGAAGGGACTAGCGGGAGGGGACGACGAGCAGTACTTC. The chain carries TRBV6-1 and TRBJ2-7; 16 nucleotides align to TRBD2. Germline V gene data show CDR1 as MNHNS and CDR2 as SASEGT. The V and J ends lost 6 bases and 5 bases, in that order; junction bases with no gene match: 7. The CDR3 contains 16 residues.

The chain is built from TRBV11-2 and TRBJ2-4; D gene unclear. Germline-derived CDR1 and CDR2 are SGHAT and FQNNGV. V was shortened by 1 base and J by 5 bases, with 6 bases between the two germline ends. The CDR3 sequence is 13 residues long. CDR3 sequence (DNA): TGTGCCAGCAGCTTAGCCGTGGAAAACATTCAGTACTTC. Translated: CASSLAVENIQYF.

This rearrangement joins TRBV19 to TRBJ1-1; D gene ambiguous. The V gene's germline CDR1 is LNHDA and CDR2 SQIVND (reference sequence). The CDR3 is made up of 13 amino acids. Trimming took off 6 bases at V and 3 bases at J, with 11 bases between the two ends. The CDR3 DNA sequence: TGTGCCAGTAGGGGAGGCTGGGACACTGAAGCTTTCTTT. Amino acids: CASRGGWDTEAFF.

V gene TRBV10-3 combines with J gene TRBJ2-4; D unresolved. V shed 2 bases and J shed 0 bases, with 8 bases lying between them. The CDR3 covers 15 residues. From germline, CDR1 is ENHRY and CDR2 SYGVKD. CDR3 amino acids: CAISETGLAKNIQYF. The CDR3 coding sequence is TGTGCCATCAGTGAGACCGGCCTAGCCAAAAACATTCAGTACTTC.

This clonotype was seen a few times. J is TRBJ1-1 and V is TRBV15; a weak D match, TRBD1 (6 bases). The germline gives CDR1 LNHNV, CDR2 YYDKDF (reference sequence). The V and J ends lost 2 bases and 5 bases respectively, with 15 bases between them. The CDR3 has 15 amino acids. The CDR3 loop is CATSRYRVFWTEAFF. Here the CDR3 DNA reads TGTGCCACCAGCAGATACAGGGTTTTTTGGACTGAAGCTTTCTTT.

On this clonotype itself: A much larger clonotype is one base distant, so this may be a read error. J is TRBJ2-6 and V is TRBV7-2; TRBD1 agrees at 11 bases. This CDR3 has 19 amino acids. Looked up from germline, CDR1 is SGHTA and CDR2 is FQGNSA. The CDR3: CAGSSLKDRGPSGANVLTF. The CDR3 coding sequence is TGTGCCGGCAGCTCGTTAAAGGACAGGGGGCCCTCTGGGGCCAACGTCCTGACTTTC.